One sample yielded the 7 T cell receptor beta chains listed below, sequenced in a study of T-cell reconstitution after alpha-beta-depleted transplantation in children. Unique molecular identifiers tagged the TCRbeta library. In TCRdb, the PCR reads were re-called with MiXCR into one record per CDR3 protein. The profile shows a few hundred thousand distinct CDR3 sequences, approximately 12% of them singletons. The sample in question was PBMCs, obtained from the stem cell graft. Receptors originate from a human donor who donated a stem cell graft to a child with Fanconi anemia.

This rearrangement joins TRBV5-1 to TRBJ2-3; 10 bases align to TRBD2. Germline CDR1 is SGHRS and CDR2 is YFSETQ. V lost 4 bases and J lost 3; bases outside the gene matches: 8. The CDR3 runs to 16 residues. The CDR3 nucleotides are TGCGCCAGCAGCCTCCACCTTAGCGGGGGGACAGATACGCAGTATTTT. Its translation: CASSLHLSGGTDTQYF. Looking up the rest from reference TRBV5-1 and TRBJ2-3 gives the full variable domain: KAGVTQTPRYLIKTRGQQVTLSCSPISGHRSVSWYQQTPGQGLQFLFEYFSETQRNKGNFPGRFSGRQFSNSRSEMNVSTLELGDSALYLCASSLHLSGGTDTQYFGPGTRLTVL.

This clonotype was seen many times. The chain couples TRBV15 to TRBJ2-1; the D gene is possibly TRBD1 (5 bases). With 5 bases removed from V and 6 bases from J, the gap between germline ends came to 17 bases. The germline V gene has CDR1 LNHNV and CDR2 YYDKDF (reference sequence). CDR3 length: 15 residues. As DNA, the CDR3 is TGTGCCACCAGCTGGACAATAGGTTTGAGCAATGAGCAGTTCTTC. It yields the protein CATSWTIGLSNEQFF.

The table lists this clonotype with many counts. J is TRBJ1-1 and V is TRBV11-2, with D perhaps TRBD1 (6 bases). The CDR3 extends over 15 amino acids. Trimming took 3 bases from V and 0 from J, leaving 11 bases between them. Germline-derived CDR1 and CDR2 are SGHAT and FQNNGV. The DNA for the CDR3 is TGTGCCAGCAGCTTGGCTGGACAGTTGAACACTGAAGCTTTCTTT. It specifies CASSLAGQLNTEAFF. The entire variable domain, with the rest obtained from reference TRBV11-2 and TRBJ1-1, is as follows: EAGVAQSPRYKIIEKRQSVAFWCNPISGHATLYWYQQILGQGPKLLIQFQNNGVVDDSQLPKDRFSAERLKGVDSTLKIQPAKLEDSAVYLCASSLAGQLNTEAFFGQGTRLTVV.

The table lists this clonotype with a few counts. This chain connects TRBV29-1 to TRBJ2-1, with no clear D. This CDR3 region has 13 residues. The germline gives CDR1 SQVTM, CDR2 ANQGSEA. Trimming stripped 1 base from V and 0 bases from J, with 4 bases between. CDR3 in DNA: TGCAGCGTTGAAGCATTCTCCTACAATGAGCAGTTCTTC. This gives the protein CSVEAFSYNEQFF.

The rearrangement uses TRBV5-1 and TRBJ2-7, with D possibly matching TRBD2 (6 bases). Germline V lookup: CDR1 SGHRS, CDR2 YFSETQ. The CDR3 totals 16 residues. The V and J ends lost 1 base and 4 bases respectively, with 18 bases between them. DNA of the CDR3: TGCGCCAGCAGCTTGAAGTCCGGGGAGGCTTCTTACGAGCAGTACTTC. The encoded protein is CASSLKSGEASYEQYF.

V gene TRBV19 combines with J gene TRBJ2-6; D is uncertain. V lost 3 bases and J lost 0, with 9 bases in between. The CDR3 totals 16 residues. Germline lookup yields CDR1 LNHDA and CDR2 SQIVND (reference sequence). This chain's CDR3 is CASSMNGRSGANVLTF. The CDR3 DNA follows: TGTGCCAGTAGTATGAATGGCCGCTCTGGGGCCAACGTCCTGACTTTC. The full variable domain, in which reference TRBV19 and TRBJ2-6 provide the parts outside the CDR3, is DGGITQSPKYLFRKEGQNVTLSCEQNLNHDAMYWYRQDPGQGLRLIYYSQIVNDFQKGDIAEGYSVSREKKESFPLTVTSAQKNPTAFYLCASSMNGRSGANVLTFGAGSRLTVL.

The chain uses TRBV5-5 and TRBJ1-4; a weak D match, TRBD1 (6 bases). V was trimmed by 4 bases and J by 5 bases, leaving 18 bases between them. CDR1 SGHKS and CDR2 YYEKEE come from the germline V gene (reference sequence). This CDR3 contains 16 residues. CDR3 amino acids: CASSPVQGGRNEKLFF. For the CDR3, the DNA is TGTGCCAGCAGCCCCGTACAGGGTGGTCGAAATGAAAAACTGTTTTTT.